This T cell receptor (beta chain) emerged from a study of T cell responses to AZD1222 COVID-19 vaccine. Findings of the study overall: In a largely white British group with more females than males, clonal diversity was possibly underestimated. The repertoires were collected only after the peak T cell response. Baseline serostatus was positive in only 5 to 7 AZD1222 recipients.

Comments on this clone: The antigen is unknown.

Sequencing used immunoSEQ multiplex PCR; TCRdb keeps in-frame clones, though not all of them. The data hold 70,000 to 75,000 clones, with about three quarters observed a single time. V was trimmed by 4 bases and J by 1 base, leaving 10 bases between them. This CDR3 has 14 amino acids. The germline V gene encodes CDR1 MNHEY and CDR2 SVGAGI. Sequences were derived from peripheral blood, sampled 28 days after the second AZD1222 dose. The receptor comes from an adult who received the AZD1222 COVID-19 vaccine. The gene calls are TRBV6-5 and TRBJ1-1, with D tentatively TRBD1 (5 bases). The CDR3 reads CASSLGLGNTEAFF. CDR3 bases: TGTGCCAGCAGTTTGGGACTGGGGAACACTGAAGCTTTCTTT.